The rows below give T cell receptor beta chains drawn from one sample of a study of cytomegalovirus exposure and HLA in healthy donors. Clones were sequenced by immunoSEQ multiplex PCR, and TCRdb holds only the in-frame ones, with some missing. The sample records about 89,000 clones, less than 9.5% being singletons. The sequencing sample was made of PBMCs. The source is a man aged 50-59 years in good health and CMV-seropositive. Each CDR3 is given with its conserved first and last residue. The order of the fields is V gene, CDR3 protein.

v_call: TRBV9; cdr3_aa: CASSVYGGRDTQYF
v_call: TRBV7-9; cdr3_aa: CASSLGTSGRGQETQYF
v_call: TRBV2; cdr3_aa: CASSQPRGEQYF
v_call: TRBV19; cdr3_aa: CASSTYDRDRVHEQYF
v_call: TRBV28; cdr3_aa: CASSVYPSSDRGFSYEQYF
v_call: TRBV4-2; cdr3_aa: CASSQDPSGRFQFF
v_call: TRBV10-3; cdr3_aa: CAISPGQIQETQYF
v_call: TRBV13; cdr3_aa: CASSQAGEAGDTQYF
v_call: TRBV30; cdr3_aa: CAWRTSGANEQFF
v_call: TRBV6-1; cdr3_aa: CASRGQQETQYF
v_call: TRBV15; cdr3_aa: CATSRLTGVEQPQHF
v_call: TRBV5-1; cdr3_aa: CASSGRQGNTEAFF
v_call: TRBV7-8; cdr3_aa: CASSDRVGTQYF
v_call: TRBV2; cdr3_aa: CASAFTGAGANVLTF
v_call: TRBV7-9; cdr3_aa: CASSLVGYGETQYF
v_call: TRBV19; cdr3_aa: CASSVVAGPYYEQYF
v_call: TRBV9; cdr3_aa: CASTATGGYNEQFF
v_call: TRBV30; cdr3_aa: CAWTPDRPRGTQYF
v_call: TRBV28; cdr3_aa: CASRITTGMSYEQYF
v_call: TRBV7-8; cdr3_aa: CASSLWAEDEQYF
v_call: TRBV11-2; cdr3_aa: CASAAGQYTEAFF
v_call: TRBV6-1; cdr3_aa: CASSGAWDTLTYEQYF
v_call: TRBV30; cdr3_aa: CAWSRGENYGYTF
v_call: TRBV7-2; cdr3_aa: CASSLVRDRSYEQYF
v_call: TRBV28; cdr3_aa: CASSLAGLAGSYNEQFF
v_call: TRBV5-1; cdr3_aa: CASSPTAVGVRGNEKLFF
v_call: TRBV11-1; cdr3_aa: CASSPAGGQGETQYF
v_call: TRBV9; cdr3_aa: CASSSRLVNTGDLFF
v_call: TRBV7-3; cdr3_aa: CASSLNPGQGYGYTF
v_call: TRBV28; cdr3_aa: CASRPRHRNTEAFF
v_call: TRBV19; cdr3_aa: CASTARQGRNSPLHF
v_call: TRBV29-1; cdr3_aa: CSVEVAVEQFF
v_call: TRBV10-2; cdr3_aa: CASRGQGDQPQHF
v_call: TRBV7-9; cdr3_aa: CASSLAAGSADTQYF
v_call: TRBV5-6; cdr3_aa: CASSSQGSGGQETQYF
v_call: TRBV27; cdr3_aa: CASSSGHSYNEQFF
v_call: TRBV30; cdr3_aa: CAWKRGTGTGLEGNTIYF
v_call: TRBV10-3; cdr3_aa: CATWLGRDIFNYGYTF
v_call: TRBV21-1; cdr3_aa: CASSPTERRPSYNEQFF
v_call: TRBV6-5; cdr3_aa: CASSQTSGRYNEQFF
v_call: TRBV27; cdr3_aa: CASSKGGGRYNSPLHF
v_call: TRBV2; cdr3_aa: CASRTDRNTGELFF
v_call: TRBV29-1; cdr3_aa: CSGSGQGYNTQYF
v_call: TRBV5-1; cdr3_aa: CASSARGASGNNEQFF
v_call: TRBV28; cdr3_aa: CASTSGDSGNTIYF
v_call: TRBV28; cdr3_aa: CASRTTGQGHNSPLHF
v_call: TRBV2; cdr3_aa: CASSARTGPNTEAFF
v_call: TRBV29-1; cdr3_aa: CSVEVGGGETQYF
v_call: TRBV7-9; cdr3_aa: CASSLVQGAPPTDTQYF
v_call: TRBV5-1; cdr3_aa: CASSSRLGQFF
v_call: TRBV19; cdr3_aa: CASSIGQGLGYEQYF
v_call: TRBV25-1; cdr3_aa: CARKNREGWYEQYF
v_call: TRBV19; cdr3_aa: CASSMDRWPQHF
v_call: TRBV7-2; cdr3_aa: CASSPLAGSTDTQYF
v_call: TRBV28; cdr3_aa: CASSLEVPESYGYTF
v_call: TRBV7-9; cdr3_aa: CASSSGLAIGDEQFF
v_call: TRBV6-1; cdr3_aa: CASQKGPGLWTQYF
v_call: TRBV10-3; cdr3_aa: CAISNSGLNGGTDTQYF